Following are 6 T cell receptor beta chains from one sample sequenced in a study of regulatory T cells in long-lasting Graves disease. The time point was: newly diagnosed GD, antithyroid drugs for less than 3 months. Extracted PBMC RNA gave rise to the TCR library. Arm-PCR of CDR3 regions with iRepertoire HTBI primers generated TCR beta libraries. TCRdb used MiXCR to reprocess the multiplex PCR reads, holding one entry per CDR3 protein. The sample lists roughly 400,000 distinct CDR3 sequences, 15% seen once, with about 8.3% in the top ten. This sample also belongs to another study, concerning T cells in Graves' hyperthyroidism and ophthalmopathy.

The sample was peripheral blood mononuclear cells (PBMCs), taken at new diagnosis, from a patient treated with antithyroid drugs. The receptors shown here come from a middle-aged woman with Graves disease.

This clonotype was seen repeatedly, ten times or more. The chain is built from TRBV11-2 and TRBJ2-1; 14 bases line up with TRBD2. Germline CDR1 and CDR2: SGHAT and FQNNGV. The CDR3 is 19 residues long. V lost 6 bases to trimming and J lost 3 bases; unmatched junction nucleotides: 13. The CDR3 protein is CASRARGTSGSWGYNEQFF. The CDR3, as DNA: TGTGCCAGCAGGGCCCGCGGGACTAGCGGGAGTTGGGGCTACAATGAGCAGTTCTTC.

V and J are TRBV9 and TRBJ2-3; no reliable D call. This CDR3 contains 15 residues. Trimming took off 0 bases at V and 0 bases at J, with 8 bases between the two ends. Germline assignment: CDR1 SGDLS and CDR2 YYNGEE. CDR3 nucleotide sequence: TGTGCCAGCAGCGTAGGTCTTTCTAGCACAGATACGCAGTATTTT. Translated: CASSVGLSSTDTQYF.

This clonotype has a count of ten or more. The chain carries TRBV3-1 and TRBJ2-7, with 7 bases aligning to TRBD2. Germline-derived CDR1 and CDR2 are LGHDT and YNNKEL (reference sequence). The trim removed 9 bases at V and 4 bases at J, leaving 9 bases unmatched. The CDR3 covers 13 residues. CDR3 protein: CASNGPRGYEQYF. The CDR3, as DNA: TGTGCCAGTAACGGGCCGCGGGGGTACGAGCAGTACTTC.

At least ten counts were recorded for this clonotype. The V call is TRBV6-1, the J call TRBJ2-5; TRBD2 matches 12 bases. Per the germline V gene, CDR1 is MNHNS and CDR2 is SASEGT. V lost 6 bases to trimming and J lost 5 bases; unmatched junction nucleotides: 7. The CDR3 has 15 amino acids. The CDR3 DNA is TGTGCCAGCAGGGTGGGACTAGCGGGCGCGGAGACCCAGTACTTC. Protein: CASRVGLAGAETQYF.

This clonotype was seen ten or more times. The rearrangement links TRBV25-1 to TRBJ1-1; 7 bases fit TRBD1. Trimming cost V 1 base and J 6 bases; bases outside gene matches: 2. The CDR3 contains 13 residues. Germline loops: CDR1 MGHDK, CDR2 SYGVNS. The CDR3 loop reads CASSEWTGAEAFF. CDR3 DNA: TGTGCCAGCAGTGAATGGACAGGAGCTGAAGCTTTCTTT. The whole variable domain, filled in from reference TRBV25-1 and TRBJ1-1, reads EADIYQTPRYLVIGTGKKITLECSQTMGHDKMYWYQQDPGMELHLIHYSYGVNSTEKGDLSSESTVSRIRTEHFPLTLESARPSHTSQYLCASSEWTGAEAFFGQGTRLTVV.

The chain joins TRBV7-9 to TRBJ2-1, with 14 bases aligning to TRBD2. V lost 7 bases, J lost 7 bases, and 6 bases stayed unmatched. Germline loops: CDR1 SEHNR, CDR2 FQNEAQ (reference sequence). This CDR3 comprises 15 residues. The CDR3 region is CASNLGLAGVNEQFF. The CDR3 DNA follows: TGTGCCAGCAACCTGGGACTAGCGGGAGTGAATGAGCAGTTCTTC. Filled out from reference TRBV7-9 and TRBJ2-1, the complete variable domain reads DTGVSQNPRHKITKRGQNVTFRCDPISEHNRLYWYRQTLGQGPEFLTYFQNEAQLEKSRLLSDRFSAERPKGSFSTLEIQRTEQGDSAMYLCASNLGLAGVNEQFFGPGTRLTVL.